This T cell receptor beta chain was captured by sequencing in a study of T cell responses to AZD1222 COVID-19 vaccine (TCRdb year 2021). Notes on the research overall: TCR sequencing was performed for 230 to 250 trial participants, of whom some 200 were given two doses of AZD1222 and around 25 were given two doses of MenACWY control vaccine. Trial participants were enrolled by age into 18-55, 56-69 and 70-plus year subgroups, with about 150, 28 and 57 TCR-sequenced participants respectively. Findings and caveats that apply to the study as a whole: Because no day 14 peak-response samples were available, repertoires were characterized only after the peak T cell response. CD4 TCRs associated with the vaccine covered the entire spike protein, and the dominant responses were in regions 160-218 and 743-854. Reportedly, close to half of the unique spike-specific TCRs recognized epitopes lying outside the regions that are mutated in the B.1.351 and B.1.1.7 variants. Only six AZD1222 recipients were SARS-CoV-2 seropositive at baseline, limiting conclusions about previously exposed vaccinees. Spike-specific TCR breadth and depth rose significantly after two AZD1222 doses compared with day 0 and with MenACWY recipients. Participants were mostly white British, with more females than males. The authors suggested clonal diversity may have been underestimated. The 56-69-year group was small, and its depth increase did not reach significance, likely because of low power.

From the cysteine up to the phenylalanine, the CDR3 has a length of 15 residues. Of the read, only the CDR3 DNA is kept; its 45 bases are in frame from base 1. Taken from the germline V gene, the CDR1 and CDR2 loops are KGHDR and SFDVKD. Trimming removed 4 bases from V and 0 bases from J; the gene matches leave 5 bases unexplained. The sample's time point, from its label and the paper: about 28 days (+/-7) after the second vaccine dose. AZD1222 recipients whose second dose came at about 4 weeks and those whose second dose came at about 12 weeks were combined into one group, since spike-specific TCR depth and breadth did not differ between the two schedules. Vaccinee samples came from UK trials COV001 and COV002, including a single-blind randomized controlled phase 2/3 trial of AZD1222 (ChAdOx1 nCoV-19) in healthy adults. For TCRbeta chain sequencing, PBMC samples from trial participants were taken at day 0 and at day 28 after the second dose.

As to this clone: Its antigen remains unidentified. Per-base quality was not reported, and no clone a single base away is much larger than it.

The CDR3 regions of human TCRbeta chains were analyzed by immunosequencing. The source study handled its data this way. TCRs in the repertoires were matched against a reference library of SARS-CoV-2-specific TCRs that had been generated with the MIRA antigen-specificity platform. Breadth was defined as the fraction of unique TCRs that were SARS-CoV-2-associated, and depth was defined as the fraction of total T cells that were SARS-CoV-2-associated. Each spike-specific TCR was assigned to its reactive spike region and to a CD4 or CD8 class using the MIRA data. Log10-transformed breadth and depth values were compared by one-way ANOVA with Sidak's multiple comparisons tests. Not all clones reach the TCRdb copy of this immuneACCESS table, which keeps in-frame sequences only. Checked studies attribute under half of the gap to unresolved V genes and leave the rest unexplained. V, J and clone size derive from that table, while D and trimming were established from the DNA sequence. This sample gives 140,000 to 150,000 clones in total; around 90% of them show up just once. The top ten clonotypes cover less than 2.5% of the sample.

The material was peripheral blood, obtained 28 days after the second AZD1222 dose. The sequence came from an adult who received the AZD1222 COVID-19 vaccine. Recombination joined TRBV24-1 with TRBJ2-7, with 7 middle bases fitting TRBD1. The CDR3 corresponds to CATSDQDRDSYEQYF. The DNA sequence is as follows: TGTGCCACCAGTGACCAAGACAGGGACTCCTACGAGCAGTACTTC.